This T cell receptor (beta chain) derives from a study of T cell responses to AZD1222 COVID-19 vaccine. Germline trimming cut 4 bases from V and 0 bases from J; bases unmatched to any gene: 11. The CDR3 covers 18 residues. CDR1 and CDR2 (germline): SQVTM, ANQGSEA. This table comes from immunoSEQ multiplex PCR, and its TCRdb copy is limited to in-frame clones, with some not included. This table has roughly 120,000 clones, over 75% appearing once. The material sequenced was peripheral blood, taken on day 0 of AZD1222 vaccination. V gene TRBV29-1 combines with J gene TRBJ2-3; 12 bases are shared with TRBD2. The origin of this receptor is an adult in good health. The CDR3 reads CSVVPLAGGLRSTDTQYF. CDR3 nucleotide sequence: TGCAGCGTTGTCCCACTAGCGGGGGGCCTTCGGAGCACAGATACGCAGTATTTT.